This T cell receptor (beta chain) stems from a study of T-cell memory formation after mild COVID-19. Looked up from germline, CDR1 is SNHLY and CDR2 is FYNNEI. The V end was cut by 6 bases, the J end by 0 bases, with 12 bases between. This CDR3 is 14 amino acids long. It was 5'RACE with constant-segment primers that produced the TCR alpha and TCR beta cDNA libraries, which carried sample barcodes and UMIs. TCRdb called the 5' RACE reads again in MiXCR, with one record for every CDR3 protein. This repertoire shows almost 550,000 distinct CDR3 sequences, just over 20% found once; its top ten account for around 13%. Study-level results: In pre-infection memory, a portion of responding clones appeared, which suggested that cross-reactive memory joined. Clones contracting across day 15 to 85 had a balanced CD4/CD8 profile; later expanding clones leaned CD4+.

In this sample, this clonotype turned up a few times. What it binds is not known. This chain connects TRBV2 to TRBJ2-7, with TRBD1 as a possible D gene (7 bases). This clonotype originated in an adult woman who had mild COVID-19 (a few samples of this study predate the infection). Cell type and time point are not known. Material: PBMCs or a T cell subset sorted from them (not recorded which). For the CDR3, the DNA is TGTGCCAGCAGGGGGGGACAGATCTCCTACGAGCAGTACTTC. Its protein is CASRGGQISYEQYF.